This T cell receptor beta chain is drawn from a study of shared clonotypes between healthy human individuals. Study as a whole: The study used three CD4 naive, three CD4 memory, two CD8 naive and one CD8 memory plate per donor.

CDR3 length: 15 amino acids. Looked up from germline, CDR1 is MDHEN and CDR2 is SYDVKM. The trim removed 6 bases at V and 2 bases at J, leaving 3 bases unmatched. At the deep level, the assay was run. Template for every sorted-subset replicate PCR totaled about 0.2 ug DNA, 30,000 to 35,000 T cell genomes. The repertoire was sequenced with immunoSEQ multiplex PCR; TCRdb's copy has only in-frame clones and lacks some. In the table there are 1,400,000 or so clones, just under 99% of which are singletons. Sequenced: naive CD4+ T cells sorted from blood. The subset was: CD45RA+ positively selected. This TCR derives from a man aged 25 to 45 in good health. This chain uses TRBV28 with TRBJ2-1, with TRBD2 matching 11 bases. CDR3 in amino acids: CASRSSGGAYNEQFF. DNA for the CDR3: TGTGCCAGCAGAAGTAGCGGGGGGGCCTACAATGAGCAGTTCTTC.